This T cell receptor (beta chain) was retrieved from a study of OX40 agonist ivuxolimab in advanced cancers. Study-wide background: The mean age was approximately 60 years, ranging from roughly 23 to 80, with 65% to 90% of participants male.

A note on this clone: The antigen is undetermined.

CDR3 length: 16 amino acids. Germline values: CDR1 KGHSH, CDR2 LQKENI. Trimming took 2 bases from V and 1 from J, leaving 14 bases between them. The protocol was immunoSEQ multiplex PCR, while the TCRdb copy is restricted to in-frame clones and leaves out a portion. Counted here are approximately 67,000 clones, about four fifths occurring once; the ten biggest clones make up 2% to 3%. Findings of the study overall: CD8+ T cells averaged more expanded clones than CD4+.

The sequencing used CD4+ or CD8+ T cells sorted from blood, collected in a trial of the OX40 agonist ivuxolimab. The chain carries TRBV18 and TRBJ1-2; D possibly corresponds to TRBD1 (5 bases). The origin of this receptor is an adult with an advanced solid tumor such as melanoma, head and neck, liver or kidney cancer. The CDR3 loop is CASSPISGIGNYGYTF. CDR3 in DNA: TGTGCCAGCTCACCAATATCAGGGATTGGTAACTATGGCTACACCTTC.